The 23 T cell receptor beta chains below were found in one sample sequenced in a study of neoadjuvant anti-PD-1 for oral cavity cancer. Time point defined: after neoadjuvant nivolumab, at surgical resection. The repertoire was sequenced with immunoSEQ multiplex PCR; TCRdb's copy has only in-frame clones and lacks some. The sample records about 10,000 clones, 60% to 65% being singletons. Sample: tumor tissue, taken after nivolumab (anti-PD-1) treatment. These receptors all come from a person between 40 and 85 years old with oral cavity squamous cell carcinoma.

The chain links TRBV28 to TRBJ1-2; the D is unclear. The length of the CDR3 is 15 residues. V was clipped by 4 bases and J by 4 bases, with 16 bases between them. CDR1 and CDR2 from the germline V gene are MDHEN and SYDVKM. CDR3 sequence reads: CASSSLPGSGYGYTF. The CDR3 DNA follows: TGTGCCAGCAGTTCTCTCCCGGGGTCGGGCTATGGCTACACCTTC.

This clone showed up just a few times. The chain uses TRBV4-2 and TRBJ1-5; no firm D call. Germline lookup yields CDR1 LGHNA and CDR2 YNFKEQ. The CDR3 is made up of 14 amino acids. V was clipped by 1 base and J by 1 base, with 5 bases between them. The CDR3 here is CASSQGDSNQPQHF. The CDR3 DNA follows: TGTGCCAGCAGCCAAGGAGACAGCAATCAGCCCCAGCATTTT.

The rearrangement joins TRBV7-9 to TRBJ2-3; unclear D gene. Trimming shortened V by 5 bases and J by 9 bases, and 6 bases separated the two germline ends. This CDR3 has 10 residues. The V gene's germline CDR1 is SEHNR and CDR2 FQNEAQ (reference sequence). CDR3 loop: CASSLNTQYF. The CDR3 DNA is TGTGCCAGCAGCCTCAACACGCAGTATTTT.

The V call is TRBV18, the J call TRBJ2-1, with 10 bases fitting TRBD2. The CDR3 extends over 16 amino acids. V gave up 3 bases and J gave up 3 bases; unmatched junction bases: 5. Per germline, CDR1 KGHSH and CDR2 LQKENI. The CDR3 region has the DNA TGTGCCAGCTCACCGGTTAGCGGGAGGTACTACAATGAGCAGTTCTTC. Its protein is CASSPVSGRYYNEQFF.

This clone was found once. For the CDR3, the DNA is TGTGCCAGTAGTATGGGCAGGGGTGGTGAAAAACTGTTTTTT. This gives the protein CASSMGRGGEKLFF. The V call is TRBV19, the J call TRBJ1-4, with D perhaps matching TRBD1 (6 bases). The ends were cut back, 3 bases at V and 7 bases at J, with 12 bases in the middle. The CDR3 extends over 14 amino acids. The germline V gene encodes CDR1 LNHDA and CDR2 SQIVND (reference sequence).

The chain joins TRBV5-1 to TRBJ1-1; possibly TRBD1 for D (6 bases). The CDR3 has 14 residues. Trimming removed 4 bases from V and 3 bases from J, with 13 bases in between. Germline V lookup: CDR1 SGHRS, CDR2 YFSETQ. The DNA of the CDR3 is TGCGCCAGCAGCCTTACGGGGGCCTACACTGAAGCTTTCTTT. Residues: CASSLTGAYTEAFF.

This clone was detected only once. This chain joins TRBV30 and TRBJ2-7, with 7 bases aligning to TRBD1. Per the germline V gene, CDR1 is GTSNPN and CDR2 is SVGIG (reference sequence). CDR3 length: 12 residues. J lost 2 bases, V lost 4 bases, and 2 bases had no gene match. CDR3 DNA: TGTGCCTGGAACAGGGGAACCTACGAGCAGTACTTC. Translating gives CAWNRGTYEQYF.

The J gene is TRBJ1-2, the V gene TRBV6-5; weak D call: TRBD1 (6 bases). The germline V and J ends were trimmed by 6 bases and 0 bases, with 14 bases remaining between them. There are 15 residues in the CDR3. Germline CDR1 is MNHEY and CDR2 is SVGAGI. CDR3: CASRLTGVSNYGYTF. Here the CDR3 DNA reads TGTGCCAGCAGACTGACAGGAGTTTCTAACTATGGCTACACCTTC.

The rearrangement links TRBV18 to TRBJ2-5; unclear D gene. The CDR3 sequence is 13 residues long. The ends were cut back, 7 bases at V and 1 base at J, with 10 bases in the middle. CDR1 is KGHSH and CDR2 is LQKENI in the germline V gene. The CDR3 protein is CASLSGSQETQYF. In nucleotides, the CDR3 is TGTGCCAGCTTGTCTGGGTCCCAAGAGACCCAGTACTTC.

V and J are TRBV18 and TRBJ2-1; 9 bases fit TRBD1. Per the germline V gene, CDR1 is KGHSH and CDR2 is LQKENI. V gave up 3 bases and J gave up 2 bases; unmatched junction bases: 2. The CDR3 has 15 residues. For the CDR3, the DNA is TGTGCCAGCTCACCCCGGACAGGGGCCTACAATGAGCAGTTCTTC. Protein product: CASSPRTGAYNEQFF.

The rearrangement uses TRBV5-1 and TRBJ2-3; D uncertain. The V end lost 0 bases, the J end lost 2 bases, and 7 bases lay between the germline ends. The CDR3 has 14 amino acids. From germline, CDR1 is SGHRS and CDR2 YFSETQ. Here the CDR3 DNA reads TGCGCCAGCAGCTTGGAGACACACACAGATACGCAGTATTTT. It translates to CASSLETHTDTQYF.

Only one count was recorded for this clone. CDR3 sequence reads: CASSFSGTTHNEQFF. The CDR3 DNA reads TGTGCCAGCAGTTTTAGCGGGACAACTCACAATGAGCAGTTCTTC. This chain joins TRBV2 and TRBJ2-1; the match to TRBD2 covers 8 bases. The CDR3 runs to 15 residues. Looked up from germline, CDR1 is SNHLY and CDR2 is FYNNEI. After removal of 5 bases from V and 5 bases from J, the junction contained 8 bases not matched to a gene. The variable domain in full, completed from reference TRBV2 and TRBJ2-1, reads EPEVTQTPSHQVTQMGQEVILRCVPISNHLYFYWYRQILGQKVEFLVSFYNNEISEKSEIFDDQFSVERPDGSNFTLKIRSTKLEDSAMYFCASSFSGTTHNEQFFGPGTRLTVL.

This clone turned up a few times. The chain links TRBV7-3 to TRBJ1-1; a possible D gene is TRBD1 (6 bases). Germline values: CDR1 SGHTA, CDR2 FQGTGA. The CDR3 length is 13 residues. The V end was cut by 5 bases, the J end by 2 bases, with 9 bases between. The CDR3 DNA is TGTGCCAGCAGCGTACAGGGTAACACTGAAGCTTTCTTT. It translates to CASSVQGNTEAFF.

The chain is built from TRBV6-1 and TRBJ2-3, with D uncertain. With 0 bases removed from V and 4 bases from J, the gap between germline ends came to 11 bases. This CDR3 is 15 amino acids long. Germline V gives CDR1 MNHNS, CDR2 SASEGT. CDR3 in DNA: TGTGCCAGCAGTGAAGCTAACTTCTTCTCAGATACGCAGTATTTT. Translation gives CASSEANFFSDTQYF.

This clone appeared a few times. CDR3 protein: CASSTAGGTGANVLTF. CDR3 DNA sequence: TGTGCCAGTAGTACCGCAGGGGGTACTGGGGCCAACGTCCTGACTTTC. This rearrangement joins TRBV19 to TRBJ2-6; 7 nucleotides line up with TRBD1. The germline V gene encodes CDR1 LNHDA and CDR2 SQIVND (reference sequence). The CDR3 has 16 amino acids. Germline trimming cut 4 bases from V and 2 bases from J; bases unmatched to any gene: 5.

J is TRBJ2-5 and V is TRBV5-4; D unresolved. The germline V gene has CDR1 SGHNT and CDR2 YYREEE (reference sequence). Trimming stripped 1 base from V and 3 bases from J, with 7 bases between. The CDR3 spans 13 residues. DNA for the CDR3: TGTGCCAGCAGCTTGAACAGAAAAGAGACCCAGTACTTC. This codes for CASSLNRKETQYF.

The rearrangement joins TRBV27 to TRBJ2-7; 12 nucleotides agree with TRBD1. The CDR3 consists of 17 residues. V lost 3 bases, J lost 2 bases, and 8 bases stayed unmatched. CDR1 and CDR2 (germline): MNHEY, SMNVEV (reference sequence). In DNA, the CDR3 is TGTGCCAGCAGTTTTTACCCGGGACAGGGGGCAACCTACGAGCAGTACTTC. Translated: CASSFYPGQGATYEQYF.

A few counts support this clone. This rearrangement joins TRBV18 to TRBJ2-1, with TRBD2 identical over 14 bases. J gave up 10 bases and V 4 bases, and 12 bases lay outside the gene matches. CDR1 is KGHSH, CDR2 LQKENI, per germline. The CDR3 spans 17 residues. CDR3 sequence: CASSRGAGTSGSLEQFF. In DNA form, the CDR3 reads TGTGCCAGCTCACGGGGAGCCGGGACTAGCGGGAGCTTGGAGCAGTTCTTC.

The chain combines TRBV6-1 with TRBJ2-7; either TRBD1 or TRBD2 may fit D (5 bases each). The V end lost 8 bases, the J end lost 2 bases, and 7 bases lay between the germline ends. In germline, CDR1 is MNHNS, CDR2 SASEGT. There are 11 residues in the CDR3. The CDR3 DNA reads TGTGCCAGCTGGGGGACCTACGAGCAGTACTTC. This sequence encodes CASWGTYEQYF.

V gene TRBV6-6 combines with J gene TRBJ1-5; D gene ambiguous. Trimming cost V 6 bases and J 2 bases, with 14 bases left between them. The CDR3 totals 15 residues. The germline CDR1 and CDR2 sequences are MNHNY and SVGAGI (reference sequence). In DNA, the CDR3 is TGTGCCAGCAGCCGCCCACCGGACGGCAATCAGCCCCAGCATTTT. Protein sequence: CASSRPPDGNQPQHF.

The J gene is TRBJ2-7, the V gene TRBV5-6; 7 nucleotides line up with TRBD1. V lost 4 bases and J lost 6; bases outside the gene matches: 7. In germline, CDR1 is SGHDT, CDR2 YYEEEE. The CDR3 is made up of 13 amino acids. Written as DNA, the CDR3 is TGTGCCAGCAGCACTCGACAGGGATCCGAGCAGTACTTC. Protein sequence: CASSTRQGSEQYF.

CDR3 region: CASSSLSSRGDEQYF. The CDR3, as DNA: TGTGCCAGCAGCTCTCTCTCCTCTCGAGGAGATGAGCAGTACTTC. The chain carries TRBV11-2 and TRBJ2-7; no firm D call. The CDR3 has 15 amino acids. Germline V lookup: CDR1 SGHAT, CDR2 FQNNGV. Trimming took 4 bases from V and 7 from J, leaving 20 bases between them.

This clone has more than one count but fewer than ten. This sequence joins TRBV18 and TRBJ2-2, with a weak D call TRBD2 (6 bases). The V end was cut by 3 bases, the J end by 0 bases, with 11 bases between. The CDR3 runs 16 residues. Germline V gives CDR1 KGHSH, CDR2 LQKENI. The CDR3, as DNA: TGTGCCAGCTCACCTTTGGGACTCGCGAACACCGGGGAGCTGTTTTTT. Encoded protein: CASSPLGLANTGELFF.